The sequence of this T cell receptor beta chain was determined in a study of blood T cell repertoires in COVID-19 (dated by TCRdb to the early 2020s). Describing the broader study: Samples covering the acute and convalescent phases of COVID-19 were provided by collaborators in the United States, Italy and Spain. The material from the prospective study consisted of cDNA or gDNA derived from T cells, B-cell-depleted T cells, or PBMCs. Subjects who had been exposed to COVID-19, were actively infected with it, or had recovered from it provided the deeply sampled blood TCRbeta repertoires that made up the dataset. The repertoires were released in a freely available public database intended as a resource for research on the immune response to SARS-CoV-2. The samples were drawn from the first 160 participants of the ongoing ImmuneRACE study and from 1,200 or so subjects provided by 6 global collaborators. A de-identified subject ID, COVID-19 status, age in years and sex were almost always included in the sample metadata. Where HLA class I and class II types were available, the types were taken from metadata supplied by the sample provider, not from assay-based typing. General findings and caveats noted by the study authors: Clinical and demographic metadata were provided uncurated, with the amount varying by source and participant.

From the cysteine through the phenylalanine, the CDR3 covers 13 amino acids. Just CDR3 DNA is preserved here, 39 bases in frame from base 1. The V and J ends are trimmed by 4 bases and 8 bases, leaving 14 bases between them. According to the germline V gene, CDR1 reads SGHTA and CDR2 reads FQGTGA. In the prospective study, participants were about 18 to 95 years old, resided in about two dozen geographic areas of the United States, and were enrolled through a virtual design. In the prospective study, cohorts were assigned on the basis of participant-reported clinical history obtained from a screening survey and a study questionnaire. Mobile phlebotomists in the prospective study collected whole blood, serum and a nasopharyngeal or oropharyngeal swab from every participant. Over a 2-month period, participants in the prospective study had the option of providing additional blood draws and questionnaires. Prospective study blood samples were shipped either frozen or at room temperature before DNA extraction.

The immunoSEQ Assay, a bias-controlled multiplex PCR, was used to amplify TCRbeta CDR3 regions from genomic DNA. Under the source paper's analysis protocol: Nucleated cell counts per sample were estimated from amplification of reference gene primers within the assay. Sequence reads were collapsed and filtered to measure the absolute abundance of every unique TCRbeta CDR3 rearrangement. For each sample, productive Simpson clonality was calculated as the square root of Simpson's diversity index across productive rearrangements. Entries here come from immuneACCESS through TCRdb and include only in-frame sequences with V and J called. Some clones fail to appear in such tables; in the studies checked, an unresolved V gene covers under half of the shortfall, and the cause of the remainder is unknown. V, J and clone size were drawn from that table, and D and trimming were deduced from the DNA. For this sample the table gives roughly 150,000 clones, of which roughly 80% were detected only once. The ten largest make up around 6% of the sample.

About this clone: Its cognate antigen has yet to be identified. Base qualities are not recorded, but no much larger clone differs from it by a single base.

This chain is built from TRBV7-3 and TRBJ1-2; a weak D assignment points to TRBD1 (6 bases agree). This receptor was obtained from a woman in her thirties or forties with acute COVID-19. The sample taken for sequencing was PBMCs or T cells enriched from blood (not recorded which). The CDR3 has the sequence CASSYGAGEGYTF. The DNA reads TGTGCCAGCAGCTACGGGGCAGGGGAAGGCTACACCTTC.